A single TCR beta chain is shown here with its context. This sample is drawn from a study of CD8 T cells in Susac syndrome. Random-hexamer reverse transcription was applied to roughly 0.5 to 1 ug RNA. Amplification of TCR beta CDR3 by immunoSEQ multiplex PCR spanned 54 Vbeta and 13 Jbeta. Each CDR3 protein is one row after TCRdb ran MiXCR on the immunoSEQ multiplex PCR reads. This sample yields hundreds of thousands of distinct CDR3 sequences, of which 89% are seen a single time; less than 0.2% belongs to the top ten. V lost 6 bases and J lost 8; bases outside the gene matches: 6. This CDR3 is 13 amino acids long. The germline gives CDR1 LNHNV, CDR2 YYDKDF (reference sequence).

The sequenced sample consisted of CD8+ T cells from PBMCs. The TCR originated in a human donor with multiple sclerosis. The chain couples TRBV15 to TRBJ1-2; the match to TRBD1 covers 10 bases. CDR3 coding DNA: TGTGCCACCAGGTTGACAGGGGGCAGCGGCTACACCTTC. Translating it yields CATRLTGGSGYTF.